Below are 32 T cell receptor beta chains sequenced from a single sample in a study of shared clonotypes between healthy human individuals. Clones were read by immunoSEQ multiplex PCR, and TCRdb kept only the in-frame ones, dropping some. This table holds about 1 million clones, around 74% found once. Sequenced input: memory CD4+ T cells sorted from blood. Specified subset: CD45RA-negative fraction. The receptors stem from a man younger than 35 in good health.

Regarding this clone: Sequence at one end of the junction differs from germline and may be a read error. J is TRBJ2-7 and V is TRBV7-7, with TRBD2 identical over 7 bases. CDR1 and CDR2 (germline): SSHAT, FNYEAQ (reference sequence). The CDR3 loop spans 13 amino acids. The CDR3 here is CASSPKGGSEQYF. DNA for the CDR3: TGTGCTAGCAGTCCTAAGGGAGGGAGCGAGCAGTACTTC.

The J gene is TRBJ2-2, the V gene TRBV19, with 9 nucleotides matching TRBD2. Germline V lookup: CDR1 LNHDA, CDR2 SQIVND (reference sequence). The CDR3 sequence is 15 residues long. The CDR3 DNA sequence: TGTGCGTGTAATAGCGGGAGCCGGGGCACCGGGGAGCTGTTTTTT. Protein product: CACNSGSRGTGELFF.

V and J are TRBV10-1 and TRBJ1-6; D is unresolved. Trimming shortened V by 0 bases and J by 10 bases, and 4 bases separated the two germline ends. This CDR3 contains 12 residues. The germline CDR1 and CDR2 sequences are WNHNN and SYGVQD (reference sequence). For the CDR3, the DNA is TGCGCCAGCAGTGAGTCGGGGTCACCCCTCCACTTT. The encoded protein is CASSESGSPLHF.

The chain links TRBV29-1 to TRBJ1-2; no clear D gene. The germline V gene has CDR1 SQVTM and CDR2 ANQGSEA. The CDR3 has 15 amino acids. Trimming stripped 3 bases from V and 5 bases from J, with 19 bases between. In DNA form, the CDR3 reads TGCAGCGTTGATCAACCCCGGCCAGTCTCGTATGGCTACACCTTC. Protein sequence: CSVDQPRPVSYGYTF.

The rearrangement links TRBV10-1 to TRBJ2-5, with 11 bases fitting TRBD2. There are 14 residues in the CDR3. V was pared by 4 bases and J by 3 bases, with 1 base of the junction left unmatched. Germline V gene data show CDR1 as WNHNN and CDR2 as SYGVQD (reference sequence). The CDR3 DNA sequence: TGCGCCAGCAGTGCGGGACTAGCGGAAGAGACCCAGTACTTC. Residues: CASSAGLAEETQYF.

A note on this clone: Other DNA sequences in the same sample also yield this CDR3. The gene calls are TRBV5-1 and TRBJ2-1; D unresolved. V was cut by 0 bases and J by 1 base, with 11 bases left in between. Germline V CDR1 and CDR2: SGHRS, YFSETQ. The CDR3 has 16 amino acids. The CDR3 nucleotides are TGCGCCAGCAGCTTGGGGGCAGGTTCGTCCTACAATGAGCAGTTCTTC. Translated, it gives CASSLGAGSSYNEQFF. The complete variable domain, with remaining parts taken from reference TRBV5-1 and TRBJ2-1, reads KAGVTQTPRYLIKTRGQQVTLSCSPISGHRSVSWYQQTPGQGLQFLFEYFSETQRNKGNFPGRFSGRQFSNSRSEMNVSTLELGDSALYLCASSLGAGSSYNEQFFGPGTRLTVL.

This chain uses TRBV5-1 with TRBJ2-3; 8 positions agree with TRBD1. Germline assignment: CDR1 SGHRS and CDR2 YFSETQ. This CDR3 spans 14 amino acids. Germline trimming cut 3 bases from V and 4 bases from J; bases unmatched to any gene: 4. CDR3 coding DNA: TGCGCCAGCAGCTCGCAGGGGGCCGCAGATACGCAGTATTTT. It yields the protein CASSSQGAADTQYF.

This clone turned up a few times. The chain combines TRBV5-4 with TRBJ2-1; the D is unclear. Germline V gives CDR1 SGHNT, CDR2 YYREEE (reference sequence). The CDR3 covers 13 residues. V lost 6 bases to trimming and J lost 4 bases, with 11 bases between them. CDR3 sequence (DNA): TGTGCCAGCACCCAACCCCAGTACAATGAGCAGTTCTTC. It yields the protein CASTQPQYNEQFF.

This chain uses TRBV6-1 with TRBJ2-2; the D is unclear. Germline values: CDR1 MNHNS, CDR2 SASEGT. The length of the CDR3 is 15 residues. Trimming left V 10 bases short and J 6 bases short, with 21 bases between. The CDR3 DNA reads as TGTGCCATCACCCAGCGACTGGGCGCTCCCGGGGAGCTGTTTTTT. Residues: CAITQRLGAPGELFF.

This clone was observed a single time. The rearrangement uses TRBV5-6 and TRBJ2-2; the D gene is possibly TRBD2 (6 bases). Trimming took 3 bases from V and 6 from J, leaving 21 bases between them. The CDR3 runs 17 residues. Germline CDR1 and CDR2: SGHDT and YYEEEE. This chain's CDR3 is CASSSTITMSGAGELFF. CDR3 bases: TGTGCCAGCAGCTCTACCATTACTATGTCGGGGGCCGGGGAGCTGTTTTTT. Full variable domain (outside the CDR3, taken from reference TRBV5-6 and TRBJ2-2): DAGVTQSPTHLIKTRGQQVTLRCSPKSGHDTVSWYQQALGQGPQFIFQYYEEEERQRGNFPDRFSGHQFPNYSSELNVNALLLGDSALYLCASSSTITMSGAGELFFGEGSRLTVL.

The chain is built from TRBV4-3 and TRBJ2-1; 9 nucleotides line up with TRBD2. The length of the CDR3 is 21 residues. Germline V lookup: CDR1 LGHNA, CDR2 YSLEER. The V gene end was trimmed by 0 bases and the J gene end by 2 bases; junction bases not matched to a gene: 17. This chain's CDR3 is CASSQDSLRLAAHLPYNEQFF. The CDR3 DNA reads as TGCGCCAGCAGCCAAGATAGTCTGAGACTAGCGGCCCATCTTCCCTACAATGAGCAGTTCTTC.

The rearrangement joins TRBV6-1 to TRBJ1-6; TRBD1 agrees at 9 bases. Looked up from germline, CDR1 is MNHNS and CDR2 is SASEGT. The CDR3 has 14 residues. Losses at the gene ends were 6 bases for V and 10 bases for J; bases not matched to a gene: 7. CDR3 bases: TGTGCCAGCAGCCTCCGGGACAGGGACTCACCCCTCCACTTT. This gives the protein CASSLRDRDSPLHF.

This clone turned up a few times. In DNA, the CDR3 is TGCAGTGCACCCGGTGGGAGGGCTTTCTTT. This gives the protein CSAPGGRAFF. This chain links TRBV20-1 with TRBJ1-1; D not resolved. Germline V lookup: CDR1 DFQATT, CDR2 SNEGSKA (reference sequence). The CDR3 consists of 10 residues. Trimming removed 6 bases from V and 11 bases from J, with 13 bases in between.

The rearrangement links TRBV5-1 to TRBJ2-6; TRBD1 matches 7 bases. Germline CDR1 and CDR2: SGHRS and YFSETQ. The CDR3 sequence is 15 residues long. Germline trimming cut 2 bases from V and 4 bases from J; bases unmatched to any gene: 3. The CDR3 here is CASSLQGSGANVLTF. In nucleotides, the CDR3 is TGCGCCAGCAGCTTACAGGGGAGCGGGGCCAACGTCCTGACTTTC.

This rearrangement joins TRBV5-1 to TRBJ2-7, with D perhaps TRBD1 or TRBD2 (7 bases each). The ends were cut back, 0 bases at V and 5 bases at J, with 18 bases in the middle. Looked up from germline, CDR1 is SGHRS and CDR2 is YFSETQ. The CDR3 is 16 amino acids. The CDR3 sequence is CASSLATAGGGNEQYF. In DNA, the CDR3 is TGCGCCAGCAGCTTGGCCACGGCAGGGGGAGGGAACGAGCAGTACTTC.

This chain joins TRBV20-1 and TRBJ2-5; D remains unclear. Germline V CDR1 and CDR2: DFQATT, SNEGSKA (reference sequence). V lost 7 bases and J lost 1, with 4 bases in between. This CDR3 is built from 10 residues. In DNA, the CDR3 is TGCAGTGTACCCCAAGAGACCCAGTACTTC. Its translation: CSVPQETQYF.

In its sample, this clone was seen a few times. The gene calls are TRBV30 and TRBJ1-2; no firm D call. Trimming stripped 4 bases from V and 0 bases from J, with 9 bases between. Germline V gene sequence: CDR1 GTSNPN, CDR2 SVGIG (reference sequence). The CDR3 extends over 13 amino acids. The CDR3 bases are TGTGCCTGGAAGGTTGGAGCTAACTATGGCTACACCTTC. Amino acids: CAWKVGANYGYTF.

The chain recombines TRBV7-6 with TRBJ2-3, with TRBD2 identical over 8 bases. Germline values: CDR1 SGHVS, CDR2 FNYEAQ. Germline trimming cut 1 base from V and 4 bases from J; bases unmatched to any gene: 4. This CDR3 is built from 15 residues. CDR3 sequence reads: CASSLGRGGADTQYF. CDR3 coding DNA: TGTGCCAGCAGCTTAGGCCGGGGGGGCGCAGATACGCAGTATTTT.

The sample holds one count of this clone. The V and J genes are TRBV7-2 and TRBJ2-1; 9 positions agree with TRBD2. V lost 5 bases to trimming and J lost 8 bases; unmatched junction nucleotides: 7. The germline V gene encodes CDR1 SGHTA and CDR2 FQGNSA. This CDR3 contains 14 residues. DNA for the CDR3: TGTGCCAGCAGCGCAGGGACTAGCCTCTATGAGCAGTTCTTC. This encodes CASSAGTSLYEQFF.

The rearrangement uses TRBV5-4 and TRBJ2-1; D perhaps matches TRBD1 (6 bases). Germline loops: CDR1 SGHNT, CDR2 YYREEE (reference sequence). V shed 0 bases and J shed 7 bases, with 20 bases lying between them. The CDR3 runs to 17 residues. Written as DNA, the CDR3 is TGTGCCAGCAGCTTGGAATTTGGGGGCTGGGGAAGGAATGAGCAGTTCTTC. It is translated as CASSLEFGGWGRNEQFF.

The chain carries TRBV6-6 and TRBJ1-5; 8 positions agree with TRBD1. Germline CDR1 and CDR2: MNHNY and SVGAGI (reference sequence). Trimming at V came to 5 bases and at J to 6 bases, leaving 3 bases not matched to a gene. This CDR3 comprises 13 residues. This CDR3 is CASSDRGGQPQHF. DNA of the CDR3: TGTGCCAGCAGTGACAGGGGAGGTCAGCCCCAGCATTTT.

The V call is TRBV9, the J call TRBJ1-1, with D possibly matching TRBD1 (5 bases). The length of the CDR3 is 14 residues. Germline V gene lookup returns CDR1 SGDLS and CDR2 YYNGEE. V was clipped by 6 bases and J by 1 base, with 13 bases between them. The CDR3 DNA reads as TGTGCCAGCACCCCAGGGACGGCGAACACTGAAGCTTTCTTT. Its translation: CASTPGTANTEAFF. The whole variable domain, remainder taken from reference TRBV9 and TRBJ1-1, is DSGVTQTPKHLITATGQRVTLRCSPRSGDLSVYWYQQSLDQGLQFLIQYYNGEERAKGNILERFSAQQFPDLHSELNLSSLELGDSALYFCASTPGTANTEAFFGQGTRLTVV.

This clone was counted many times. The rearrangement links TRBV7-9 to TRBJ2-1; D uncertain. This CDR3 has 16 residues. V was trimmed by 0 bases and J by 1 base, leaving 10 bases between them. In germline, CDR1 is SEHNR, CDR2 FQNEAQ (reference sequence). CDR3 bases: TGTGCCAGCAGCTTAGCGGGCAGTCTTTCCTACAATGAGCAGTTCTTC. This gives the protein CASSLAGSLSYNEQFF.

The rearrangement uses TRBV19 and TRBJ1-4; D ambiguous. The CDR3 is made up of 14 amino acids. V gave up 10 bases and J gave up 5 bases, with 17 bases separating them. Germline V gene lookup returns CDR1 LNHDA and CDR2 SQIVND (reference sequence). The CDR3 DNA reads as TGTGCCACCAGTGTGTCGGCCTACAATGAAAAACTGTTTTTT. Protein product: CATSVSAYNEKLFF.

This rearrangement joins TRBV6-1 to TRBJ1-4, with 9 positions matching TRBD1. CDR1 MNHNS and CDR2 SASEGT come from the germline V gene. The length of the CDR3 is 15 residues. Losses at the gene ends were 11 bases for V and 8 bases for J; bases not matched to a gene: 15. In nucleotides, the CDR3 is TGTGCCTGCGATGCTACCGGGACAGGGTCCGAAAAACTGTTTTTT. Translating it yields CACDATGTGSEKLFF.

In the case of this clone: A clone one base away is much larger, so this may be a read error. The rearrangement links TRBV30 to TRBJ1-1; 7 bases are a match to TRBD1. Trimming removed 7 bases from V and 2 bases from J; junction bases left unmatched: 7. Germline CDR1 and CDR2: GTSNPN and SVGIG (reference sequence). The CDR3 length is 13 residues. CDR3 residues: CAYDRGGNTEAFF. CDR3 DNA sequence: TGTGCCTACGACCGAGGGGGCAACACTGAAGCTTTCTTT. The full variable domain, its missing parts supplied by reference TRBV30 and TRBJ1-1, is SQTIHQWPATLVQPVGSPLSLECTVEGTSNPNLYWYRQAAGRGLQLLFYSVGIGQISSEVPQNLSASRPQDRQFILSSKKLLLSDSGFYLCAYDRGGNTEAFFGQGTRLTVV.

This clone was seen a few times. This chain links TRBV5-6 with TRBJ2-7; D remains unclear. This CDR3 contains 17 residues. Trimming stripped 2 bases from V and 3 bases from J, with 21 bases between. CDR1 and CDR2 from the germline V gene are SGHDT and YYEEEE. CDR3 in amino acids: CASSFDFASSRRYEQYF. The CDR3 DNA is TGTGCCAGCAGCTTTGACTTCGCATCCTCTCGACGCTACGAGCAGTACTTC.

The J gene is TRBJ1-1, the V gene TRBV5-4; 7 nucleotides align to TRBD1. This CDR3 contains 15 residues. Germline CDR1 and CDR2: SGHNT and YYREEE (reference sequence). Losses at the gene ends were 4 bases for V and 8 bases for J; bases not matched to a gene: 14. Written as DNA, the CDR3 is TGTGCCAGCAGCCCAAGACAGGGCCCCCTATTAGAAGCTTTCTTT. Encoded protein: CASSPRQGPLLEAFF.

This chain joins TRBV7-2 and TRBJ2-5; D call uncertain. The CDR3 runs to 13 residues. With 5 bases removed from V and 6 bases from J, the gap between germline ends came to 13 bases. Germline CDR1 and CDR2: SGHTA and FQGNSA. CDR3 nucleotides: TGTGCCAGCAGCCCCTCTGCCCAGAAGACCCAGTACTTC. It translates to CASSPSAQKTQYF.

The chain has TRBV19 and TRBJ2-2, with D unresolved. V shed 5 bases and J shed 0 bases, with 13 bases lying between them. The CDR3 is made up of 16 amino acids. Germline CDR1 LNHDA, CDR2 SQIVND (reference sequence). CDR3 amino acids: CASSPGSQTNTGELFF. The CDR3 nucleotides read TGTGCCAGTAGTCCGGGCAGCCAAACGAACACCGGGGAGCTGTTTTTT.

This clone was observed a single time. The genes are TRBV7-2 and TRBJ2-1; 7 bases map to TRBD2. Trimming removed 4 bases from V and 6 bases from J; junction bases left unmatched: 6. Germline V gene data show CDR1 as SGHTA and CDR2 as FQGNSA. The CDR3 totals 14 residues. Written as DNA, the CDR3 is TGTGCCAGCAGCTGGGCGGGAGCTATCAATGAGCAGTTCTTC. As protein: CASSWAGAINEQFF.

The chain uses TRBV7-6 and TRBJ1-1, with no clear D. CDR1 and CDR2 from the germline V gene are SGHVS and FNYEAQ. The CDR3 spans 14 residues. V shed 5 bases and J shed 0 bases, with 10 bases lying between them. CDR3 sequence reads: CASSPKELNTEAFF. In DNA form, the CDR3 reads TGTGCCAGCAGCCCTAAGGAGTTGAACACTGAAGCTTTCTTT.